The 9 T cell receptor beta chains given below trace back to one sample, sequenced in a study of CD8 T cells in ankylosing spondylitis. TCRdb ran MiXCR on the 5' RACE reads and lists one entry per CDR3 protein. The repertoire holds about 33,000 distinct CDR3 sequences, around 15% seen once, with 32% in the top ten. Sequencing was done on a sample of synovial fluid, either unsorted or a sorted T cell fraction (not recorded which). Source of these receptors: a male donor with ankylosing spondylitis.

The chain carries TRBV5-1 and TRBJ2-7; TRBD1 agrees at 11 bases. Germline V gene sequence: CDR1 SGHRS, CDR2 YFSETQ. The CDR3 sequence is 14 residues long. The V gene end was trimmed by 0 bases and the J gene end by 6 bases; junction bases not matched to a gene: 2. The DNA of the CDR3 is TGCGCCAGCAGCTTGGATGGGACAGGGGGCGAGCAGTACTTC. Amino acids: CASSLDGTGGEQYF. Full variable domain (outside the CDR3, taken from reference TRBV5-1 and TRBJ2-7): KAGVTQTPRYLIKTRGQQVTLSCSPISGHRSVSWYQQTPGQGLQFLFEYFSETQRNKGNFPGRFSGRQFSNSRSEMNVSTLELGDSALYLCASSLDGTGGEQYFGPGTRLTVT.

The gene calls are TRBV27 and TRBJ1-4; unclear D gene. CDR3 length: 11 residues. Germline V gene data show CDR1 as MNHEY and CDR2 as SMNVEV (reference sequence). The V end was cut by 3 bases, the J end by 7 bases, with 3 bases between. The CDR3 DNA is TGTGCCAGCAGTTTTGGTGAAAAACTGTTTTTT. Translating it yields CASSFGEKLFF.

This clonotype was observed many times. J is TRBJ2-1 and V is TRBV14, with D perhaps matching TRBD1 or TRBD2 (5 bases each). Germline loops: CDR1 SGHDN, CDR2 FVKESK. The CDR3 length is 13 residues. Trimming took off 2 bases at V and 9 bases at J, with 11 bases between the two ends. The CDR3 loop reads CASSQLLRGEQFF. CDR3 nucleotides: TGTGCCAGCAGCCAACTACTGAGGGGTGAGCAGTTCTTC.

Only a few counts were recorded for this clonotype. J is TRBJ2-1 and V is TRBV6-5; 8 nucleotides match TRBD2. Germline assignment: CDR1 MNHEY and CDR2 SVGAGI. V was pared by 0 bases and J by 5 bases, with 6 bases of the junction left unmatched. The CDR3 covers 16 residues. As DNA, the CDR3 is TGTGCCAGCAGTTACTCGACAGCGGGGGACCACAATGAGCAGTTCTTC. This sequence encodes CASSYSTAGDHNEQFF.

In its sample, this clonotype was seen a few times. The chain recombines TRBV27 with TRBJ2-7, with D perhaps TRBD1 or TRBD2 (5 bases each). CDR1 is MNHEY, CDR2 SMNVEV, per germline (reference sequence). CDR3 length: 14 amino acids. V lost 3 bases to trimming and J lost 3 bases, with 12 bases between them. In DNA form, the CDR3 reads TGTGCCAGCAGTTTCGCTCGGGACGACTACGAGCAGTACTTC. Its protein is CASSFARDDYEQYF.

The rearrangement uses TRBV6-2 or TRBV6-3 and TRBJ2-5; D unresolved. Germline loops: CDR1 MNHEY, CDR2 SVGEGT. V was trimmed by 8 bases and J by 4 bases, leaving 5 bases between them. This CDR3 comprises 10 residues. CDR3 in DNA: TGTGCCAGCCACGGAGAGACCCAGTACTTC. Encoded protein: CASHGETQYF.

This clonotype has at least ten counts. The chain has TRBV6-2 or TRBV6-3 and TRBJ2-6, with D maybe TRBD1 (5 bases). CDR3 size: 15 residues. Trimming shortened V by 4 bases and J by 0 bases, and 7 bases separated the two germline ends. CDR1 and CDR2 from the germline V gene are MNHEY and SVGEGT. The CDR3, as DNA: TGTGCCAGCAGTTCCGACAGCTCTGGGGCCAACGTCCTGACTTTC. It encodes CASSSDSSGANVLTF.

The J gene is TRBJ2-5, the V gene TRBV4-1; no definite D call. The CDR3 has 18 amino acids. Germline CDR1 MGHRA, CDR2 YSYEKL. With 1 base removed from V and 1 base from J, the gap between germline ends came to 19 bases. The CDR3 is CASSQVFRTTLIQETQYF. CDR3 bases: TGCGCCAGCAGCCAAGTGTTTCGGACGACCCTAATCCAAGAGACCCAGTACTTC.

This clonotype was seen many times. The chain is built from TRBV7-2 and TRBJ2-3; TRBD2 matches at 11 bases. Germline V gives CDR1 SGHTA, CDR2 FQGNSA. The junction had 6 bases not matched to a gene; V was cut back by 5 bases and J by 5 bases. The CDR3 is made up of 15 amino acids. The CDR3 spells CASSTLAGGIDTQYF. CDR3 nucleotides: TGTGCCAGCAGCACCCTAGCGGGAGGTATAGATACGCAGTATTTT.